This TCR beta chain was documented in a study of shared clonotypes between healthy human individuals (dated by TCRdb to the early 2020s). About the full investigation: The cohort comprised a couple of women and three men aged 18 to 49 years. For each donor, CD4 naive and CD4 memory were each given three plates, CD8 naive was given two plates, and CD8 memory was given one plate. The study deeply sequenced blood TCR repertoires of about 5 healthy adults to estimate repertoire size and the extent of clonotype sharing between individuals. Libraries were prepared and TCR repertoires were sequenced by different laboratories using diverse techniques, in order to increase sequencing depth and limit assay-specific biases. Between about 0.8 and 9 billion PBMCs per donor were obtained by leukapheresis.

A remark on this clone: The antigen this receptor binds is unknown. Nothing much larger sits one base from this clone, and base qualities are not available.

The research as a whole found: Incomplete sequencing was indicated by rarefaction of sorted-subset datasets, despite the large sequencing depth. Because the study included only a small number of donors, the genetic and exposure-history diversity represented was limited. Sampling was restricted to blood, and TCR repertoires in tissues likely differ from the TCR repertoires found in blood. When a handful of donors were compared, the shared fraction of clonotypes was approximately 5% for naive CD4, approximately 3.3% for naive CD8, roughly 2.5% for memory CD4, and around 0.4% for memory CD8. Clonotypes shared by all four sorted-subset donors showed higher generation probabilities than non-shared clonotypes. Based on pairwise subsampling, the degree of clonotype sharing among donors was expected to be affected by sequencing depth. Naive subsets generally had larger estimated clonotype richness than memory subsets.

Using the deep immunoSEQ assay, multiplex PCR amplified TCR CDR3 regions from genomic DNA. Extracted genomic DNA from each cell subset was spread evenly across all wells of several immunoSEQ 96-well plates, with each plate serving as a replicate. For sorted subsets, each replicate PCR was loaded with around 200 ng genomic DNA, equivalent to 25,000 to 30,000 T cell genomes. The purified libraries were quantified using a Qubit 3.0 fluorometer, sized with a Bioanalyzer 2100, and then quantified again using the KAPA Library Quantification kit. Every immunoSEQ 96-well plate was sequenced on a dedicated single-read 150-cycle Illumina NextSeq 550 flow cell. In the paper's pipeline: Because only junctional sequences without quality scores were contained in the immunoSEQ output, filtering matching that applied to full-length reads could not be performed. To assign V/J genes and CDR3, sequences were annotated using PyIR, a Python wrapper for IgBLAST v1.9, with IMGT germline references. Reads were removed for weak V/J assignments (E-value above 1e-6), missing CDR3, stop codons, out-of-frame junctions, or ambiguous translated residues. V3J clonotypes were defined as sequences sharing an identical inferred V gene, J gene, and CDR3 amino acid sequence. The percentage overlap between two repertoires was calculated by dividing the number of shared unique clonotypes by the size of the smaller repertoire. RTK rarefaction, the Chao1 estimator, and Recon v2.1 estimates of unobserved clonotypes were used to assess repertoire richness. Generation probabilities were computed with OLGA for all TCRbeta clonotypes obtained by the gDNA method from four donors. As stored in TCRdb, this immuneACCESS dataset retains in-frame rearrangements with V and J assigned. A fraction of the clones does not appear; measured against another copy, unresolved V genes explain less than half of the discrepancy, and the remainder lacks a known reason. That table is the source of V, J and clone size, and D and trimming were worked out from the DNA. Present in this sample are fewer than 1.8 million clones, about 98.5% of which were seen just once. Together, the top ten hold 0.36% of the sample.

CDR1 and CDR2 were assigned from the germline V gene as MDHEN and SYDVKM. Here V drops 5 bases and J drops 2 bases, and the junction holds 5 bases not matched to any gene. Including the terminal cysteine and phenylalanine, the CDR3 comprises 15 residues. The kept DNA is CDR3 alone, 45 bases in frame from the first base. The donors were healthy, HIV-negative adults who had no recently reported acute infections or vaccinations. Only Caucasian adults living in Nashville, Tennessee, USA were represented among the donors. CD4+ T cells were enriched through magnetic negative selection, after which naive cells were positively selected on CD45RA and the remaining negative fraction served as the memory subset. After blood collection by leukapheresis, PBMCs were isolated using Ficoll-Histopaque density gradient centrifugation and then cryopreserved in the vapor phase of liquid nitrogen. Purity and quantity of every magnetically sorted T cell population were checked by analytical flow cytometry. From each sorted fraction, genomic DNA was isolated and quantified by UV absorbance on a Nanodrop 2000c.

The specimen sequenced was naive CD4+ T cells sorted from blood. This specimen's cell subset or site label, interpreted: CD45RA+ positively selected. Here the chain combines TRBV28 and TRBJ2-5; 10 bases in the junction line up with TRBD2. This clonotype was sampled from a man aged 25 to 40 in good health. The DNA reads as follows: TGTGCCAGCAGTCTAGCGGGAGAGGGGCAAGAGACCCAGTACTTC. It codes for CASSLAGEGQETQYF.